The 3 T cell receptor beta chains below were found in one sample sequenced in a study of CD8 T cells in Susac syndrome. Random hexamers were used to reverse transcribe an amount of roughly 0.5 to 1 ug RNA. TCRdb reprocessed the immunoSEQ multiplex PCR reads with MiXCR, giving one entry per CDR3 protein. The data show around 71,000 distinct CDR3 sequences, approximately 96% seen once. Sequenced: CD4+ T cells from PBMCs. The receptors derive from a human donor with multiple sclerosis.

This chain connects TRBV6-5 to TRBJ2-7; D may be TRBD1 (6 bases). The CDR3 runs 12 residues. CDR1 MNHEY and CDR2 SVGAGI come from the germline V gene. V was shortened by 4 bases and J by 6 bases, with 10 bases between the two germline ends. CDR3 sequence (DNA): TGTGCCAGCAGTTCCGGACAGCTCGAGCAGTACTTC. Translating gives CASSSGQLEQYF.

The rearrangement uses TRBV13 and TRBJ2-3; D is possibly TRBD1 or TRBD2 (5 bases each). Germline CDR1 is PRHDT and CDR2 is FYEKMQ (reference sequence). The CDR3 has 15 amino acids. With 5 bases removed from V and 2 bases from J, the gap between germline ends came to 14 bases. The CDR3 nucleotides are TGTGCCAGCAGCCCAATTTGGGGGTTCACAGATACGCAGTATTTT. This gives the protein CASSPIWGFTDTQYF.

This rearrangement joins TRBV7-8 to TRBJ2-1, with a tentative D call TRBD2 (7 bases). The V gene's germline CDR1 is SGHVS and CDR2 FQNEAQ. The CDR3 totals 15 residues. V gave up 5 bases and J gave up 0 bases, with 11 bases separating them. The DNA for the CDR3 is TGTGCCAGCAGCCCTCGGGGGGCCTCCTACAATGAGCAGTTCTTC. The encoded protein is CASSPRGASYNEQFF.